The 26 T cell receptor beta chains presented below share a single source sample, sequenced in a study of blood T cell repertoires in COVID-19. The data were produced by immunoSEQ multiplex PCR, yet TCRdb's version contains in-frame clones alone and is incomplete. Seen here are about 230,000 clones, 75% to 85% observed once, and the top ten hold roughly 5%. Sequenced material: peripheral blood. These receptors were collected from a man aged 45-65 years with COVID-19, enrolled during active disease.

The V and J genes are TRBV3-1 (or the pseudogene TRBV3-2) and TRBJ1-4, with D perhaps TRBD1 (5 bases). Deletions cut 0 bases from V and 8 bases from J, with 10 bases between. There are 14 residues in the CDR3. Germline V lookup: CDR1 LGHDT, CDR2 YNNKEL (reference sequence). CDR3 sequence: CASSQDPGVEKLFF. The CDR3 DNA is TGTGCCAGCAGCCAAGATCCGGGGGTGGAAAAACTGTTTTTT.

In its sample, this clone was seen once. The chain couples TRBV9 to TRBJ1-2, with a possible D match to TRBD1 (6 bases). Germline CDR1 reads SGDLS; CDR2 reads YYNGEE. V lost 6 bases and J lost 3, with 15 bases in between. The CDR3 has 14 residues. The CDR3 sequence is CASTLGAGDYGYTF. CDR3 DNA sequence: TGTGCCAGCACCCTTGGGGCAGGGGACTATGGCTACACCTTC.

J is TRBJ2-7 and V is TRBV9, with D perhaps matching TRBD2 (6 bases). CDR1 is SGDLS and CDR2 is YYNGEE in the germline V gene. This CDR3 is 14 amino acids long. Trimming removed 0 bases from V and 2 bases from J, with 9 bases in between. CDR3 bases: TGTGCCAGCAGCGTAGCGGGGGACCCCTACGAGCAGTACTTC. Amino acid sequence: CASSVAGDPYEQYF.

The chain carries TRBV7-9 and TRBJ1-1; unclear D gene. Germline loops: CDR1 SEHNR, CDR2 FQNEAQ (reference sequence). This CDR3 has 12 amino acids. V was clipped by 5 bases and J by 10 bases, with 14 bases between them. CDR3 loop: CASSLPRVGAFF. The CDR3 coding sequence is TGTGCCAGCAGCCTCCCCCGGGTTGGAGCTTTCTTT.

The chain employs TRBV28 and TRBJ2-1; 9 nucleotides align to TRBD2. Germline loops: CDR1 MDHEN, CDR2 SYDVKM. The CDR3 is 15 residues long. V was clipped by 2 bases and J by 9 bases; unmatched bases: 8. This CDR3 is CASSLGGGGVGEQFF. The CDR3 nucleotides read TGTGCCAGCAGTTTAGGCGGGGGGGGTGTCGGTGAGCAGTTCTTC.

V gene TRBV6-1 combines with J gene TRBJ1-6; D gene ambiguous. Germline V gives CDR1 MNHNS, CDR2 SASEGT. There are 12 residues in the CDR3. V lost 2 bases and J 13 bases, leaving 9 bases between the germline ends. CDR3 sequence: CASSEYGMPLHF. Here the CDR3 DNA reads TGTGCCAGCAGTGAATACGGGATGCCCCTCCACTTT.

V usage is TRBV3-1 (or the pseudogene TRBV3-2) and J usage is TRBJ2-7, with TRBD1 matching over 9 bases. Germline V gene lookup returns CDR1 LGHDT and CDR2 YNNKEL (reference sequence). V shed 4 bases, J shed 0 bases, and the junction held 4 bases outside the gene matches. This CDR3 contains 15 residues. The CDR3 loop is CASSLGQGSSYEQYF. The CDR3 DNA sequence: TGTGCCAGCAGCCTCGGACAGGGGTCCTCCTACGAGCAGTACTTC.

This chain links TRBV18 with TRBJ1-1, with TRBD1 identical over 7 bases. Germline V lookup: CDR1 KGHSH, CDR2 LQKENI. This CDR3 region has 15 residues. V was clipped by 5 bases and J by 1 base; unmatched bases: 7. CDR3 nucleotide sequence: TGTGCCAGCTCAAGCCCGGGACAGTGGAACACTGAAGCTTTCTTT. Translated, it gives CASSSPGQWNTEAFF.

V gene TRBV6-5 combines with J gene TRBJ1-2; D perhaps matches TRBD1 (5 bases). Trimming took off 5 bases at V and 4 bases at J, with 11 bases between the two ends. The CDR3 runs to 13 residues. Germline V gene sequence: CDR1 MNHEY, CDR2 SVGAGI. The CDR3 sequence: CASSRGGIYGYTF. The CDR3 DNA is TGTGCCAGCAGTAGGGGAGGAATCTATGGCTACACCTTC.

V usage is TRBV21-1 and J usage is TRBJ1-4; the D call of TRBD1 is as the table states it, not checked on the DNA. TRBV21-1 is deemed a pseudogene. This CDR3 region has 16 residues. The CDR3 DNA reads TGTGCCAGCAGCACCACTGCGGACAGGCTCAATGAAAAACTGTTTTTT. Amino acid sequence: CASSTTADRLNEKLFF.

The V call is TRBV2, the J call TRBJ2-2, with 7 bases matching TRBD1. CDR3 length: 15 residues. J was trimmed by 4 bases and V by 3 bases; bases with no gene match: 5. Germline V CDR1 and CDR2: SNHLY, FYNNEI. The CDR3 DNA reads as TGTGCCAGCAGTGAGGCGACAGGGAGCACCGGGGAGCTGTTTTTT. This codes for CASSEATGSTGELFF. The whole variable domain, filled in from reference TRBV2 and TRBJ2-2, reads EPEVTQTPSHQVTQMGQEVILRCVPISNHLYFYWYRQILGQKVEFLVSFYNNEISEKSEIFDDQFSVERPDGSNFTLKIRSTKLEDSAMYFCASSEATGSTGELFFGEGSRLTVL.

In DNA, the CDR3 is TGTGCCAGCAGTTCAGGGGGCCGTGGCTACACCTTC. This translates into CASSSGGRGYTF. The rearrangement uses TRBV6-2 or TRBV6-3 and TRBJ1-2, with 8 bases aligning to TRBD1. The V and J ends lost 4 bases and 7 bases, in that order; junction bases with no gene match: 2. There are 12 residues in the CDR3. Germline-derived CDR1 and CDR2 are MNHEY and SVGEGT.

The J gene is TRBJ2-1, the V gene TRBV5-1; 11 positions agree with TRBD2. Trimming cost V 4 bases and J 0 bases; bases outside gene matches: 15. Looked up from germline, CDR1 is SGHRS and CDR2 is YFSETQ. This CDR3 has 20 residues. The CDR3 DNA reads TGCGCCAGCAGCAAAGGAAGAGGGCTAGCGGGGGGAACCTCCTACAATGAGCAGTTCTTC. The encoded protein is CASSKGRGLAGGTSYNEQFF.

The chain uses TRBV4-2 and TRBJ1-2, with TRBD1 matching 7 bases. The CDR3 has 14 residues. Germline V lookup: CDR1 LGHNA, CDR2 YNFKEQ. Unmatched junction bases numbered 3, after V lost 2 bases and J lost 3 bases. The CDR3 loop is CASSQSGQDYGYTF. In DNA form, the CDR3 reads TGTGCCAGCAGCCAATCTGGACAGGACTATGGCTACACCTTC.

The chain carries TRBV9 and TRBJ2-6; D is ambiguous. Germline V gives CDR1 SGDLS, CDR2 YYNGEE. Between the trimmed V and J ends, which lost 0 bases and 4 bases, there was a span of 8 bases. This CDR3 contains 15 residues. This chain's CDR3 is CASSVVGKGANVLTF. The CDR3 nucleotides are TGTGCCAGCAGCGTAGTCGGTAAAGGGGCCAACGTCCTGACTTTC.

This chain links TRBV10-3 with TRBJ2-7, with 9 nucleotides matching TRBD2. The CDR3 has 15 amino acids. V lost 4 bases, J lost 2 bases, and 6 bases stayed unmatched. Germline-derived CDR1 and CDR2 are ENHRY and SYGVKD. In nucleotides, the CDR3 is TGTGCCATCAGTGGGGGGCTAGCGGGGACCTACGAGCAGTACTTC. It codes for CAISGGLAGTYEQYF.

The chain couples TRBV6-5 to TRBJ1-4, with D uncertain. Germline lookup yields CDR1 MNHEY and CDR2 SVGAGI. Trimming stripped 7 bases from V and 0 bases from J, with 6 bases between. This CDR3 region has 13 residues. As DNA, the CDR3 is TGTGCCAGCAAGCTTGCAACTAATGAAAAACTGTTTTTT. Amino acid sequence: CASKLATNEKLFF.

The J gene is TRBJ2-4, the V gene TRBV18; D might be TRBD1 (5 bases). Germline-derived CDR1 and CDR2 are KGHSH and LQKENI. Trimming cost V 2 bases and J 1 base, with 15 bases left between them. The CDR3 contains 17 residues. This chain's CDR3 is CASSPSGLGRAKNIQYF. CDR3 sequence (DNA): TGTGCCAGCTCACCATCAGGGTTGGGTAGGGCCAAAAACATTCAGTACTTC.

The chain uses TRBV11-2 and TRBJ2-7; TRBD1 agrees at 7 bases. CDR1 is SGHAT, CDR2 FQNNGV, per germline. This CDR3 has 13 residues. V lost 6 bases and J lost 5; bases outside the gene matches: 7. The CDR3 nucleotides are TGTGCCAGCAGTCTTAGACAGGGCGACGAGCAGTACTTC. It encodes CASSLRQGDEQYF.

The chain uses TRBV12-5 and TRBJ1-1; no clear D. V was pared by 1 base and J by 3 bases, with 6 bases between. Germline V gene sequence: CDR1 LGHNT, CDR2 FRNRAP. This CDR3 region has 13 residues. The CDR3 bases are TGTGCTAGTGGTTTGGGTTCGGACACTGAAGCTTTCTTT. Translation gives CASGLGSDTEAFF.

The genes are TRBV29-1 and TRBJ1-2; 9 positions agree with TRBD1. Trimming took 0 bases from V and 5 from J; bases not matched to a gene: 7. CDR1 and CDR2 from the germline V gene are SQVTM and ANQGSEA. The CDR3 runs to 15 residues. CDR3 protein: CSVEDGPGQGYGYTF. The CDR3 DNA follows: TGCAGCGTTGAAGACGGACCGGGACAGGGATATGGCTACACCTTC.

The genes are TRBV4-2 and TRBJ2-1; TRBD1 aligns across 11 bases. V was pared by 3 bases and J by 3 bases, with 4 bases of the junction left unmatched. Looked up from germline, CDR1 is LGHNA and CDR2 is YNFKEQ. The CDR3 runs 16 residues. CDR3 sequence: CASSHSGTGGYNEQFF. The CDR3 coding sequence is TGTGCCAGCAGCCATTCCGGGACAGGGGGCTACAATGAGCAGTTCTTC.

The chain links TRBV7-3 to TRBJ2-2; D uncertain. The CDR3 loop spans 13 amino acids. Trimming removed 5 bases from V and 7 bases from J, with 11 bases in between. CDR1 and CDR2 from the germline V gene are SGHTA and FQGTGA. The CDR3 DNA is TGTGCCAGCAGCCCTAGTCCCGTCGGGGAGCTGTTTTTT. It is translated as CASSPSPVGELFF.

The gene calls are TRBV30 and TRBJ1-3, with 9 bases identical to TRBD1. Germline V lookup: CDR1 GTSNPN, CDR2 SVGIG (reference sequence). Germline trimming cut 3 bases from V and 3 bases from J; bases unmatched to any gene: 3. The CDR3 is 14 amino acids. CDR3 in DNA: TGTGCCTGGAGCGGGACAGGGTTTGGAAACACCATATATTTT. Its protein product is CAWSGTGFGNTIYF.

The chain uses TRBV27 and TRBJ1-1, with 7 nucleotides matching TRBD1. V was clipped by 2 bases and J by 4 bases; unmatched bases: 10. Germline CDR1 and CDR2: MNHEY and SMNVEV (reference sequence). The CDR3 runs 16 residues. In nucleotides, the CDR3 is TGTGCCAGCAGTTTAAGCAGGGGACAGCTGGGCACTGAAGCTTTCTTT. This gives the protein CASSLSRGQLGTEAFF.

In this sample, this clone turned up a few times. The genes are TRBV3-1 (or the pseudogene TRBV3-2) and TRBJ2-7; no definite D call. V lost 5 bases, J lost 7 bases, and 9 bases lay in between. Germline V gene sequence: CDR1 LGHDT, CDR2 YNNKEL (reference sequence). The CDR3 has 11 residues. Here the CDR3 reads CASSGSREQYF. CDR3 coding DNA: TGTGCCAGCAGCGGATCGAGGGAGCAGTACTTC.